This T cell receptor (beta chain) was obtained from a study of CD8 T cells in Susac syndrome. V was shortened by 8 bases and J by 3 bases, with 8 bases between the two germline ends. CDR1 is SGHAT, CDR2 FQNNGV, per germline. The CDR3 sequence is 12 residues long. Random hexamers primed reverse transcription of roughly 0.5 to 1 ug RNA. The immunoSEQ assay covered 54 Vbeta and 13 Jbeta segments for CDR3. TCRdb re-analysed the immunoSEQ multiplex PCR reads in MiXCR, keeping a single row per CDR3 protein. This table has fewer than 250,000 distinct CDR3 sequences, 90% to 95% appearing once. J is TRBJ1-5 and V is TRBV11-2, with a tentative D call TRBD1 (5 bases). What was sequenced was CD8+ T cells from PBMCs. This clonotype was obtained from a human donor with multiple sclerosis. The CDR3 region is CASGDLNQPQHF. CDR3 DNA sequence: TGTGCCAGCGGGGACCTCAATCAGCCCCAGCATTTT.